This T cell receptor beta chain was sequenced for a study of OX40 agonist ivuxolimab in advanced cancers. Study-wide background: With ivuxolimab, an agonistic anti-OX40 (CD134) antibody, patients were treated. Each patient was given ivuxolimab into a vein every 2 weeks, at 0.01 to 10 mg/kg. Of mixed ages from about 20 to 90 and averaging around 60 years, the group was about 86% male.

Only in-frame clones appear in the TCRdb table, and some are missing; sequencing was by immunoSEQ multiplex PCR. The repertoire consists of 60,000 to 65,000 clones, with 92% occurring once and the leading ten covering 20% to 25%. The study's findings and limits: CD8+ T cells showed, on average, more clonal expansion than CD4+ cells.

For this clone: Its antigen is not known.

Germline values: CDR1 LGHNT, CDR2 FRNRAP. There are 15 residues in the CDR3. V shed 7 bases and J shed 4 bases, with 16 bases lying between them. This TCR derives from an adult with an advanced solid tumor such as melanoma, head and neck, liver or kidney cancer. Sequencing used CD4+ or CD8+ T cells sorted from blood, obtained in a trial of the OX40 agonist ivuxolimab. J is TRBJ2-2 and V is TRBV12-5; no clear D gene. DNA of the CDR3: TGTGCTAGTGCCACTCTAGGGTTTAGCACCGGGGAGCTGTTTTTT. It specifies CASATLGFSTGELFF.